Listed below are T cell receptor beta chains from one sample, sequenced in a study of blood T cell repertoires in COVID-19. Clones were read by immunoSEQ multiplex PCR, and TCRdb kept only the in-frame ones, dropping some. Seen here are about 170,000 clones, around 90% observed once, and the top ten hold around a quarter. Material for sequencing was peripheral blood. Receptor source: a man aged 55 to 70 with acute or convalescent COVID-19. Both conserved end residues are part of each CDR3. A D gene is named only where the DNA matches it firmly. Clone size is given for some rows only: seen once, a few or many times, or a class if the clone is expanded.

CDR3 protein | CDR3 DNA | V gene | clone size | J gene | D gene
CAWSRNRDNGYTF | TGTGCCTGGAGTAGGAACAGGGATAATGGCTACACCTTC | TRBV30 | NA | TRBJ1-2 | NA
CSVATGFWNTEAFF | TGCAGCGTAGCAACAGGGTTCTGGAACACTGAAGCTTTCTTT | TRBV29-1 | few | TRBJ1-1 | NA
CASSTGQGDTEAFF | TGTGCCAGCAGCACCGGACAGGGGGACACTGAAGCTTTCTTT | TRBV7-9 | once | TRBJ1-1 | TRBD1
CASSPPGQGGTDTQYF | TGTGCCAGCAGCCCACCCGGACAGGGTGGGACAGATACGCAGTATTTT | TRBV5-4 | once | TRBJ2-3 | TRBD1
CATSESGAPWETQYF | TGTGCCACCAGTGAAAGCGGGGCCCCGTGGGAGACCCAGTACTTC | TRBV24-1 | NA | TRBJ2-5 | TRBD2
CASSQGGSLIQTQYF | TGTGCCAGCAGCCAAGGGGGCAGTTTGATCCAGACCCAGTACTTC | TRBV7-7 | NA | TRBJ2-5 | TRBD1
CASSVAGTTREQFF | TGTGCCAGCAGCGTAGCCGGGACAACTCGTGAGCAGTTCTTC | TRBV9 | NA | TRBJ2-1 | NA
CASSLHPNQPQHF | TGCGCCAGCAGCTTACACCCGAATCAGCCCCAGCATTTT | TRBV5-1 | NA | TRBJ1-5 | NA
CASSLTGVVNTIYF | TGTGCCAGCAGCCTCACAGGGGTGGTGAACACCATATATTTT | TRBV5-4 | NA | TRBJ1-3 | TRBD1
CASSHSPDRWIEALHF | TGTGCCAGCAGTCACTCCCCCGACAGGTGGATTGAGGCCCTCCACTTT | TRBV3-1/TRBV3-2 | NA | TRBJ1-6 | NA
CASSPTGGYTGELFF | TGTGCCAGCAGCCCGACAGGGGGATACACCGGGGAGCTGTTTTTT | TRBV7-2 | NA | TRBJ2-2 | TRBD1
CASSTGTGRTYEQYF | TGTGCCAGCAGCACCGGGACAGGGCGGACGTACGAGCAGTACTTC | TRBV7-9 | few | TRBJ2-7 | TRBD1
CASSVGWRVDTEAFF | TGTGCCAGCAGCGTAGGCTGGAGGGTGGACACTGAAGCTTTCTTT | TRBV9 | NA | TRBJ1-1 | NA
CASSQTRQGSNTEAFF | TGTGCCAGCTCACAGACCCGACAGGGCTCGAACACTGAAGCTTTCTTT | TRBV18 | NA | TRBJ1-1 | TRBD1
CASSLVSTGGTEAFF | TGCGCCAGCAGCTTGGTTTCGACAGGGGGCACTGAAGCTTTCTTT | TRBV5-1 | once | TRBJ1-1 | TRBD1
CAWSADRADGYTF | TGTGCCTGGAGTGCGGACAGGGCCGATGGCTACACCTTC | TRBV30 | NA | TRBJ1-2 | TRBD1
CASSWDSSYGYTF | TGCGCCAGCAGCTGGGACAGTTCCTATGGCTACACCTTC | TRBV5-1 | NA | TRBJ1-2 | TRBD1
CASTADRGIGNTIYF | TGTGCCAGTACCGCGGACAGGGGGATAGGAAACACCATATATTTT | TRBV19 | NA | TRBJ1-3 | TRBD1
CASSIQARGLGTSPLHF | TGTGCCAGTAGTATCCAGGCCAGGGGGCTGGGGACTTCACCCCTCCACTTT | TRBV19 | NA | TRBJ1-6 | TRBD1
CATRASGFSGTDTQYF | TGTGCCACCCGGGCTAGCGGATTCTCGGGGACAGATACGCAGTATTTT | TRBV19 | NA | TRBJ2-3 | TRBD2
CASSAGTSGEQFF | TGTGCCAGCAGCGCCGGGACTAGCGGTGAGCAGTTCTTC | TRBV9 | once | TRBJ2-1 | TRBD2
CASSQEGTLPGNTIYF | TGCGCCAGCAGCCAAGAAGGGACACTCCCTGGAAACACCATATATTTT | TRBV4-3 | NA | TRBJ1-3 | NA
CASSRTDNYGYTF | TGTGCCAGCAGTAGGACAGATAACTATGGCTACACCTTC | TRBV6-5 | once | TRBJ1-2 | NA
CASSLRASGVSGELFF | TGTGCCAGCAGCTTAAGGGCTAGCGGGGTGTCCGGGGAGCTGTTTTTT | TRBV7-3 | NA | TRBJ2-2 | TRBD2
CASRLDSSSTEAFF | TGTGCCAGCAGGTTGGACAGTTCGAGCACTGAAGCTTTCTTT | TRBV7-2 | NA | TRBJ1-1 | NA
CASSLTAQGGIHEQYF | TGCGCCAGCAGCTTAACCGCACAGGGGGGTATCCACGAGCAGTACTTC | TRBV5-1 | NA | TRBJ2-7 | TRBD1
CASSIGTGVGGELFF | TGTGCCAGTAGTATCGGGACGGGAGTCGGCGGGGAGCTGTTTTTT | TRBV19 | once | TRBJ2-2 | NA
CASSLRGGASNTEAFF | TGTGCCAGTAGTTTACGCGGAGGGGCCTCGAACACTGAAGCTTTCTTT | TRBV19 | NA | TRBJ1-1 | NA
CASSLRGGVNEQFF | TGTGCCAGCAGCTTAAGGGGAGGGGTCAATGAGCAGTTCTTC | TRBV11-1 | NA | TRBJ2-1 | TRBD2
CASGQGRNTEAFF | TGCGCCAGCGGACAGGGCCGAAACACTGAAGCTTTCTTT | TRBV10-2 | NA | TRBJ1-1 | TRBD1
CASNWGLEAFF | TGTGCCAGCAACTGGGGCCTTGAAGCTTTCTTT | TRBV6-5 | NA | TRBJ1-1 | NA
CASSILTGYNEQFF | TGTGCCAGCAGCATCTTGACGGGTTACAATGAGCAGTTCTTC | TRBV5-4 | NA | TRBJ2-1 | NA
CASSFTEYNEQFF | TGTGCCAGCAGCTTCACAGAGTACAATGAGCAGTTCTTC | TRBV7-3 | NA | TRBJ2-1 | NA
CASSPILGGTNYGYTF | TGCGCCAGCAGCCCGATTCTCGGGGGGACTAACTATGGCTACACCTTC | TRBV5-1 | NA | TRBJ1-2 | NA
CASSLAGQGEAFF | TGTGCCAGCAGCTTAGCTGGGCAGGGAGAAGCTTTCTTT | TRBV7-8 | few | TRBJ1-1 | NA
CASSQSYRGLTYEQYF | TGCGCCAGCAGTCAATCGTACAGGGGGCTCACCTACGAGCAGTACTTC | TRBV23-1 | few | TRBJ2-7 | TRBD1
CASSGNSGEYTGELFF | TGTGCCAGCAGCGGGAATAGCGGGGAGTACACCGGGGAGCTGTTTTTT | TRBV9 | NA | TRBJ2-2 | TRBD2
CASSPVRTAFGNTIYF | TGTGCCAGCAGCCCGGTCCGGACAGCATTCGGAAACACCATATATTTT | TRBV7-9 | NA | TRBJ1-3 | NA
CSAGRGDGYTF | TGCAGTGCCGGCCGGGGGGACGGCTACACCTTC | TRBV20-1 | NA | TRBJ1-2 | NA
CASSSDRNTEAFF | TGTGCCAGCTCGTCGGACAGGAACACTGAAGCTTTCTTT | TRBV18 | NA | TRBJ1-1 | NA
CASSRAQGNSPLHF | TGCGCCAGCTCCCGGGCCCAGGGAAATTCACCCCTCCACTTT | TRBV5-1 | once | TRBJ1-6 | NA
CASSPGTSDLEQYF | TGTGCCAGCAGCCCCGGGACTAGCGACCTAGAGCAGTACTTC | TRBV11-1 | NA | TRBJ2-7 | TRBD2
CATSDFWGNYGYTF | TGTGCCACCAGTGATTTTTGGGGCAACTATGGCTACACCTTC | TRBV24-1 | NA | TRBJ1-2 | NA
CASSDPGQGGEAFF | TGTGCCAGCAGTGATCCCGGACAGGGAGGTGAAGCTTTCTTT | TRBV6-1 | NA | TRBJ1-1 | TRBD1
CASSTRTSIGAFF | TGTGCCAGCAGCACTCGGACAAGTATTGGGGCTTTCTTT | TRBV7-2 | NA | TRBJ1-1 | NA
CAWSPQASEKLFF | TGTGCCTGGAGTCCTCAGGCAAGCGAAAAACTGTTTTTT | TRBV30 | NA | TRBJ1-4 | NA
CASSQDQAGASNTEAFF | TGCGCCAGCAGCCAAGATCAGGCAGGGGCTTCGAACACTGAAGCTTTCTTT | TRBV4-3 | once | TRBJ1-1 | NA
CASSRGDIQYF | TGCGCCAGCAGCAGAGGAGACATTCAGTACTTC | TRBV5-1 | NA | TRBJ2-4 | NA
CASSLGVGYTF | TGTGCCAGCAGCTTGGGAGTTGGCTACACCTTC | TRBV5-4 | NA | TRBJ1-2 | NA
CASSPGGQIEKLFF | TGCGCCAGCAGCCCGGGGGGCCAGATTGAAAAACTGTTTTTT | TRBV5-1 | NA | TRBJ1-4 | NA
CASSQDPRGGYEQYF | TGCGCCAGCAGCCAAGATCCCCGAGGGGGCTACGAGCAGTACTTC | TRBV4-3 | NA | TRBJ2-7 | NA
CASSPRATVEGDQYF | TGTGCCAGCAGCCCCCGGGCGACAGTGGAGGGAGACCAGTACTTC | TRBV7-7 | NA | TRBJ2-5 | NA
CASSQQGLYNSPLHF | TGTGCCAGCAGCCAACAGGGACTCTATAATTCACCCCTCCACTTT | TRBV14 | NA | TRBJ1-6 | NA
CASSLGRADTQYF | TGCGCCAGCAGCTTGGGCAGGGCAGATACGCAGTATTTT | TRBV5-1 | NA | TRBJ2-3 | NA
CASSPFEITEAFF | TGTGCCAGCAGTCCCTTCGAGATCACTGAAGCTTTCTTT | TRBV6-6 | NA | TRBJ1-1 | NA
CASSLAGRETQYF | TGTGCCAGCAGTTTAGCGGGGCGGGAGACCCAGTACTTC | TRBV27 | NA | TRBJ2-5 | NA
CAWSTDRANYGYTF | TGTGCCTGGTCTACGGACAGGGCCAACTATGGCTACACCTTC | TRBV30 | NA | TRBJ1-2 | TRBD1